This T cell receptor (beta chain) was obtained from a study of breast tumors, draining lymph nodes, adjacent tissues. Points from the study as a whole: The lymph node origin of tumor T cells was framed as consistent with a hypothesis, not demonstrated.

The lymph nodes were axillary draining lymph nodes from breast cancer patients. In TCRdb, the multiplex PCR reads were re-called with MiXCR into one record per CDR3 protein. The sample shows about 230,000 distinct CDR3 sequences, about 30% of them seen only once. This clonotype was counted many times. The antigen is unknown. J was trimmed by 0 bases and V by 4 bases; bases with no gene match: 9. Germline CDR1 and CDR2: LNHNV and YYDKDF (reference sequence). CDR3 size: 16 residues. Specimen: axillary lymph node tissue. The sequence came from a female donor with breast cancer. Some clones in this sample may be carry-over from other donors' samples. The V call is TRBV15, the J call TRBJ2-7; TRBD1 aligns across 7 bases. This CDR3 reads CATSTRGQTSSYEQYF. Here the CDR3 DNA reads TGTGCCACCAGCACCCGGGGACAGACGAGCTCCTACGAGCAGTACTTC.